This TCR beta chain appears in the sequencing data of a study of cytomegalovirus exposure and HLA in healthy donors. Study in general: Among several hundred genotyped donors, around 80% fell in the Caucasian-associated ancestry cluster. Broader study findings: There were some 150 TCR beta chains listed as cytomegalovirus-associated. Rarity marked most TCR sequences, yet some public TCRs occurred in many donors.

Use of 60 Vbeta and 13 Jbeta primers characterized the PCR. Original handling: Later work found 80 million or so unique TCR beta chains, with about 10 million shared. The table came from immunoSEQ multiplex PCR; TCRdb's copy has only in-frame clones and leaves some out. The V and J calls and the clone size are those of that table, but D and trimming were determined from the DNA. Of 100,000 to 150,000 clones in the sample, roughly four fifths were seen once. In the case of this clone: Its antigen remains unidentified.

The CDR3 runs 13 residues. Trimming took off 3 bases at V and 3 bases at J, with 8 bases between the two ends. Germline-derived CDR1 and CDR2 are KGHSH and LQKENI. This sequence was found in a woman younger than 35 in good health and CMV-seronegative. The rearrangement links TRBV18 to TRBJ1-1; D is unresolved. Sequencing was carried out using PBMCs. CDR3 region: CASSPGMYTEAFF. Here the CDR3 DNA reads TGTGCCAGCTCACCCGGGATGTACACTGAAGCTTTCTTT.